This entry features one T cell receptor (beta chain) sequence. The antigen is not known. The data derive from a study of cytomegalovirus exposure and HLA in healthy donors. The study's findings and limits: Cytomegalovirus association was assigned to 150 to 200 TCR beta chains.

Donors were drawn from the approximately 130-subject validation cohort, separate from the approximately 700-subject first cohort. The CDR3 is made up of 16 amino acids. Germline loops: CDR1 MDHEN, CDR2 SYDVKM. Trimming stripped 4 bases from V and 6 bases from J, with 22 bases between. Clones were sequenced by immunoSEQ multiplex PCR, and TCRdb holds only the in-frame ones, with some missing. The data contain roughly 330,000 clones, about 85% of them singletons. The TCR was taken from a woman aged 30 to 39 in good health and CMV-seropositive. This chain links TRBV28 with TRBJ2-7; possibly TRBD2 for D (6 bases). Sequencing used PBMCs. CDR3 sequence (DNA): TGTGCCAGCAGTTCCGGGAGACTAGTAGAGCAAGGCGAGCAGTACTTC. It is translated as CASSSGRLVEQGEQYF.